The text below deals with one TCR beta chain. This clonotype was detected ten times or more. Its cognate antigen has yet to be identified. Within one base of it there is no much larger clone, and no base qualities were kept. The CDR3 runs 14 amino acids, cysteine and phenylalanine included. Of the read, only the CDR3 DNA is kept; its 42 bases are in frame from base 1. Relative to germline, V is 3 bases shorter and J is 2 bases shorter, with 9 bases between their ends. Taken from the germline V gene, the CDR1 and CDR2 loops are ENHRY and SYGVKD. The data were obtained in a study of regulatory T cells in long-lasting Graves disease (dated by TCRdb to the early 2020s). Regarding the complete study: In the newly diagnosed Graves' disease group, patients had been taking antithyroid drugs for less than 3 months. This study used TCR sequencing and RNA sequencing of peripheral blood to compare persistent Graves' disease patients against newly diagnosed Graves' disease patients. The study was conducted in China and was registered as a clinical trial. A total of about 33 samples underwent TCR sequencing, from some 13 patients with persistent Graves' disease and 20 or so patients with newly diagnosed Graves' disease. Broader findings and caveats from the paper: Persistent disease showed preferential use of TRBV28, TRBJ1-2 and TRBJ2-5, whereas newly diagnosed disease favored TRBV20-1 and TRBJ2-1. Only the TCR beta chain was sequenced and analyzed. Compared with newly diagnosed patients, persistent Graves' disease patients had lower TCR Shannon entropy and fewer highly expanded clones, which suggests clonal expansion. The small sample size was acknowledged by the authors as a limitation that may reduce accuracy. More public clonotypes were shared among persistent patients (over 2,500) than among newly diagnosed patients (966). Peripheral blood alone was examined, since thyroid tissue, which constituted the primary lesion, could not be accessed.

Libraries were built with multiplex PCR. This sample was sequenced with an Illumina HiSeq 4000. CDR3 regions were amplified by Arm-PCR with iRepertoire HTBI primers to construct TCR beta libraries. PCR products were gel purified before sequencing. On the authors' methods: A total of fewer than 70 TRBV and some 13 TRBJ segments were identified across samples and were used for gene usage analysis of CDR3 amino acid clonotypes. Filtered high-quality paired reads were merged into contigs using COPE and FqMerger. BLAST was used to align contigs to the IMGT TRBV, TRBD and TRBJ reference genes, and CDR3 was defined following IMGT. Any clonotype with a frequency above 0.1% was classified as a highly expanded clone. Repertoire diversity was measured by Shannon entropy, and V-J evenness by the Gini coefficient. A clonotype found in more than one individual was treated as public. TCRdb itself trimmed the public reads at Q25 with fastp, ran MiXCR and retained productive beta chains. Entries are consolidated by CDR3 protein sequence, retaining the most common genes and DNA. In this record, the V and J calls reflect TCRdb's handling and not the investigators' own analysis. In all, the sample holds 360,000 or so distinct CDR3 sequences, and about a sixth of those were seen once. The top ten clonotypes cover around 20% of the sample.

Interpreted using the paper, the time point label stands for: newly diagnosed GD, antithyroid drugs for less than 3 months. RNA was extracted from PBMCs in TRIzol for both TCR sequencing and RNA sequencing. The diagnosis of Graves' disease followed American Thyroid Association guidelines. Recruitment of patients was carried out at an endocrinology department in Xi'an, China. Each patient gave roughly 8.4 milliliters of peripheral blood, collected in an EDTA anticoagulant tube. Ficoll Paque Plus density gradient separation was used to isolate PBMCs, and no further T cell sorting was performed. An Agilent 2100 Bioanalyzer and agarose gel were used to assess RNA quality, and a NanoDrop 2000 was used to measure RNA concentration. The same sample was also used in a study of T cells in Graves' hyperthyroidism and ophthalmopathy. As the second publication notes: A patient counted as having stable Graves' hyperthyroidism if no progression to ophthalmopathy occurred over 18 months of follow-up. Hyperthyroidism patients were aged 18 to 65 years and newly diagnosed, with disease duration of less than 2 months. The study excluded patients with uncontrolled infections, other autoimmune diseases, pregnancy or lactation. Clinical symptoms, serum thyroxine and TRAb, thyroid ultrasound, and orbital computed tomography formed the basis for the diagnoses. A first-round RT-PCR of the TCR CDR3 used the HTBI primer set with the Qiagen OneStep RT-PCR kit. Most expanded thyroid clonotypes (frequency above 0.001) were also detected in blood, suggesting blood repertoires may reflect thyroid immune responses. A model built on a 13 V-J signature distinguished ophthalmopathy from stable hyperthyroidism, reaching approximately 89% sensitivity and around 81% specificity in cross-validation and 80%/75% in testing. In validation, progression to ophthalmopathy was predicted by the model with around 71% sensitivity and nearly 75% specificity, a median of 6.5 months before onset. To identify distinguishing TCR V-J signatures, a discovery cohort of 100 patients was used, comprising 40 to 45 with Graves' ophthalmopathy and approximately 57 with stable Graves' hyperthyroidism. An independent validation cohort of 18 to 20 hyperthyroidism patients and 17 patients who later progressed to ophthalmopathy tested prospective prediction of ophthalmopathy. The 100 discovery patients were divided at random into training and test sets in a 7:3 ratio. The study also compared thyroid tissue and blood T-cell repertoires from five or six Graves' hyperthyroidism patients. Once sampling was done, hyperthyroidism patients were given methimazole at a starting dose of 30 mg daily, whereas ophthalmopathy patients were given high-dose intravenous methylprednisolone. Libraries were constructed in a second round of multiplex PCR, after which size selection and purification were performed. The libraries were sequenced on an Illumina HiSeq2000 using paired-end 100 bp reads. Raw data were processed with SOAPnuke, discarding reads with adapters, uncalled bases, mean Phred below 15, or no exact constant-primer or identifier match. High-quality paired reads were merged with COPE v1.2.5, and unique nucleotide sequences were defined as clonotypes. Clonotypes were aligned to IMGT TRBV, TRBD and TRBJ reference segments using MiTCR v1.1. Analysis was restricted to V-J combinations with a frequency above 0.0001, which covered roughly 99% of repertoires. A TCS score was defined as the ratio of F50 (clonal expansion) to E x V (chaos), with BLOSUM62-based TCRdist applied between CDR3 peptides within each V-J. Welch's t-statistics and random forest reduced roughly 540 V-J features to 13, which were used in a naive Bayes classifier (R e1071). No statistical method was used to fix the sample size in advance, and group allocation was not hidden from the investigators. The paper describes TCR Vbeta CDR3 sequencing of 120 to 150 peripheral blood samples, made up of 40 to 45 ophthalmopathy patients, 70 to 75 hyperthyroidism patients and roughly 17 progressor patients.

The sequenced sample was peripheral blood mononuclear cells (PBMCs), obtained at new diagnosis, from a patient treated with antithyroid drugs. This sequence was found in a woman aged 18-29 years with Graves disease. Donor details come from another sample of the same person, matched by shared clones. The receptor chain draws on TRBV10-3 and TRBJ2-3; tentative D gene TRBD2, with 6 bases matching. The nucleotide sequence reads TGTGCCATCAGTGACGGGGAGGTCACAGATACGCAGTATTTT. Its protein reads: CAISDGEVTDTQYF.